The entry that follows covers one TCR beta chain sequence. The record originates from a study of siplizumab effects on memory and regulatory T cells. Assay: immunoSEQ multiplex PCR; the TCRdb copy retains only in-frame clones and omits some. Of over 100,000 clones listed, just over 90% are singletons. Germline CDR1 SQVTM, CDR2 ANQGSEA. V lost 4 bases and J lost 7, with 17 bases in between. The CDR3 loop spans 15 amino acids. The source material was Tregs sorted from blood. The source of this sequence is a human donor in good health. The V gene is TRBV29-1, the J gene TRBJ1-6; TRBD1 might be the D (6 bases). The chain's CDR3 is CSVAVSGTKNSPLHF. The CDR3 DNA reads TGCAGCGTTGCCGTCTCCGGGACAAAGAATTCACCCCTCCACTTT.